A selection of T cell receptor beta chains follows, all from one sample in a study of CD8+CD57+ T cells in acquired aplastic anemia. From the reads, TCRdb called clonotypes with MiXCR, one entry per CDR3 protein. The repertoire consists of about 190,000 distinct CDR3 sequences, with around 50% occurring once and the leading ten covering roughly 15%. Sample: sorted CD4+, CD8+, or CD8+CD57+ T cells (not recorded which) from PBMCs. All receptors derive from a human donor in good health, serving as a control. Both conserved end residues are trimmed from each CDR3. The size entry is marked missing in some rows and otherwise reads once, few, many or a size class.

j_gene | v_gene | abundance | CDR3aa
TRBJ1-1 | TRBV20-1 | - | SATKTGRGWTEAF
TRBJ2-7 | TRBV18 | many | ASSRNRDEQY
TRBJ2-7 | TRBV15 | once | ATSRDLDYEQY
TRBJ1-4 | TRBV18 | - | ASSPFGTENEKLF
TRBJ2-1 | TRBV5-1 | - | ASSPGRYNEQF
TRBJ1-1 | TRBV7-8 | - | ASSPGTAARTEAF
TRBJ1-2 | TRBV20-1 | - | SASQGTGNYGYI
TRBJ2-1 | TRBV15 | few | ATSRDQERSEQF
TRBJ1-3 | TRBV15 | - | ATSRDRGSTIY
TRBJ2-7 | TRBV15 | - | ATSRDLPLRNKQY
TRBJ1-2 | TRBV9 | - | ASSGQVHYGYT
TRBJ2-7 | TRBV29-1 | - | SVVGGLYEQY
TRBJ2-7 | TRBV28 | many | ASSSGTASSYEQY
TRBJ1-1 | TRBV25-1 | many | ATKGNTEAF
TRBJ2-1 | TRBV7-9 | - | ASSSGVNEQF
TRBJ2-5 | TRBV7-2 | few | ASSLVSGGAMETQY
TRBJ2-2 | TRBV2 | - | ASSEESTANTGELF
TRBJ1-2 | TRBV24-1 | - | ATSDLNGYT
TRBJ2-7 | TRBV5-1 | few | ASTALLLTSGGYEQY
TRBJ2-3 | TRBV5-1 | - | AGSSGLAGATDTQY
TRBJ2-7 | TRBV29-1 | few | SGTGGYEQY
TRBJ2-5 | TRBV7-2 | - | ASSLGLAGEVQY
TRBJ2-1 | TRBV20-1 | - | SASTSGGGYNEQF
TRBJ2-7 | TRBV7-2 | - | ASSFELRDSSSYEQY
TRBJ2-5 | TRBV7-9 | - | ASSHDRAGETQY
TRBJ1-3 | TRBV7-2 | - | ASSPNPGTDGNTIY
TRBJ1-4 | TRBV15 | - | ATKGQFNEKLF
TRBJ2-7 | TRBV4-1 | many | ASRMGQGTYEQY
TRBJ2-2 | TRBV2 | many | ASITGRAGELF
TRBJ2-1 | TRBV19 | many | ASSIEGSTLYNEQF
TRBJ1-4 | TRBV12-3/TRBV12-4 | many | ASSQRRSSLF
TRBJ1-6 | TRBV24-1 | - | ATETVYSPLH
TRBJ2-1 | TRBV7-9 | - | ASSLGTAPDTQF
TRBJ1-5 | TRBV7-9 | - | ASSFRTGERDSNQPQH
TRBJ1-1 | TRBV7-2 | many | ASSFGEGTEAF
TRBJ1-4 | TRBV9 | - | ASSVGDRDEKLF
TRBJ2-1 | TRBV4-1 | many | ASSQDRGNYNEQF
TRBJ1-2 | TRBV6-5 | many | ASTMGQGAGYT
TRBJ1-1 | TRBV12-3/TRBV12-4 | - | ASSGTGAEAF
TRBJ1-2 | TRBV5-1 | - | ASSLTDPRVGGYT
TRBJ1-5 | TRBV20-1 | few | SASTLNQPQH
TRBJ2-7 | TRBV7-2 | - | ASRTDRGYEQY
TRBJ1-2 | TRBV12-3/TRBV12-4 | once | ASSFLTAYGYT
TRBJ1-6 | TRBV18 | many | ASSPPGDTSVH